Listed below are T cell receptor beta chains from one sample, sequenced in a study of spatial heterogeneity in lung cancer. From the 5' RACE reads, TCRdb called clonotypes with MiXCR, one entry per CDR3 protein. The repertoire holds roughly 5,000 distinct CDR3 sequences, with 7.8% as singletons. The sequenced sample was lung tumor tissue, obtained at surgery. These receptors were collected from a female donor with early-stage non-small cell lung cancer. The CDR3 runs from the conserved cysteine through the conserved F or W. A D gene is named only where the DNA matches it firmly. Clone size is not always given. Where it is, it says once, few, many or a class for expanded clones.

v_call: TRBV19; j_call: TRBJ2-3; d_call: .; clone_size: medium-sized; cdr3_nt: TGTGCCAGTAGTAGGGACGGAAAGTCAACAGATAGGCAGTATTTT; cdr3_aa: CASSRDGKSTDRQYF
v_call: TRBV7-9; j_call: TRBJ2-5; d_call: .; clone_size: medium-sized; cdr3_nt: TGTGCCAGCAGCTTATCTACGGGGATCGGAGAGACCCAGTACTTC; cdr3_aa: CASSLSTGIGETQYF
v_call: TRBV6-1; j_call: TRBJ1-5; d_call: TRBD1; clone_size: medium-sized; cdr3_nt: TGTGCCAGCAACGACAGGGGTCCTTTCAATCAGCCCCAGCATTTT; cdr3_aa: CASNDRGPFNQPQHF
v_call: TRBV20-1; j_call: TRBJ2-7; d_call: TRBD2; clone_size: .; cdr3_nt: TGCAGTGCTAGGGATAGCGGGGGAACCTACGCGCAGTACTTC; cdr3_aa: CSARDSGGTYAQYF
v_call: TRBV7-9; j_call: TRBJ1-1; d_call: .; clone_size: medium-sized; cdr3_nt: TGTGCCAGCAGCTCCCCGGCAACGGGGCAGGGTAAGACTGAAGCTTTCTTT; cdr3_aa: CASSSPATGQGKTEAFF
v_call: TRBV20-1; j_call: TRBJ1-1; d_call: TRBD1; clone_size: few; cdr3_nt: TGCAGTGCTAGGGGGGACAGGGGCTACACTGAAGCTTTCTTT; cdr3_aa: CSARGDRGYTEAFF
v_call: TRBV7-2; j_call: TRBJ1-2; d_call: .; clone_size: few; cdr3_nt: TGTGCCAGCAGCTTAGCGGGTGTCCCAGCCGCCTATGGCTACACCTTC; cdr3_aa: CASSLAGVPAAYGYTF
v_call: TRBV18; j_call: TRBJ2-7; d_call: TRBD2; clone_size: many; cdr3_nt: TGTGCCAGCTCTCCCGGGACTAGCGGGAGAGATGGGTCCTACGAGCAGTACTTC; cdr3_aa: CASSPGTSGRDGSYEQYF
v_call: TRBV3-1; j_call: TRBJ1-1; d_call: .; clone_size: medium-sized; cdr3_nt: TGTGCCAGCAGCCAAGAACTGGGGGCAAACACTGAAGCTTTCTTT; cdr3_aa: CASSQELGANTEAFF
v_call: TRBV27; j_call: TRBJ1-4; d_call: TRBD1; clone_size: .; cdr3_nt: TGTGCCAGCAGTCGCGGGACAGCAAATGAAAAACTGTTTTTT; cdr3_aa: CASSRGTANEKLFF
v_call: TRBV12-3/TRBV12-4; j_call: TRBJ1-2; d_call: .; clone_size: once; cdr3_nt: TGTGCCAGCAGTTTAGAGGGAGTTGGCTACACCTTC; cdr3_aa: CASSLEGVGYTF
v_call: TRBV6-5; j_call: TRBJ1-6; d_call: .; clone_size: medium-sized; cdr3_nt: TGTGCCAGCAGTTATGGGGGGCAATTATCACCCCTCCACTTT; cdr3_aa: CASSYGGQLSPLHF
v_call: TRBV4-3; j_call: TRBJ2-7; d_call: TRBD2; clone_size: medium-sized; cdr3_nt: TGCGCCAGCAGCCAAGTTAATGGACTAGCGGGCTCCTACGAGCAGTACTTC; cdr3_aa: CASSQVNGLAGSYEQYF
v_call: TRBV6-6; j_call: TRBJ1-2; d_call: .; clone_size: medium-sized; cdr3_nt: TGTGCCAGCAGGCAAACATTCTCGGGGGGCTACACCTTC; cdr3_aa: CASRQTFSGGYTF
v_call: TRBV7-2; j_call: TRBJ1-1; d_call: .; clone_size: many; cdr3_nt: TGTGCCAGCAGCAGGGGGTACGGGACTGAAGCTTTCTTT; cdr3_aa: CASSRGYGTEAFF
v_call: TRBV18; j_call: TRBJ1-2; d_call: .; clone_size: many; cdr3_nt: TGTGCCAGCTCACCACAGGACAACTATGGCTACACCTTC; cdr3_aa: CASSPQDNYGYTF
v_call: TRBV11-2; j_call: TRBJ2-5; d_call: .; clone_size: medium-sized; cdr3_nt: TGTGCCAGCAGCCTTACAGGAGCAGAGACCCAGTACTTC; cdr3_aa: CASSLTGAETQYF
v_call: TRBV5-1; j_call: TRBJ1-2; d_call: .; clone_size: medium-sized; cdr3_nt: TGCGCCAGCAGCTTTAGTCCCCCAAACGGCTACACCTTC; cdr3_aa: CASSFSPPNGYTF
v_call: TRBV6-2/TRBV6-3; j_call: TRBJ2-5; d_call: .; clone_size: many; cdr3_nt: TGTGCCAGCACGGAGCCGTCCTCGGGGGAGACCCAGTACTTC; cdr3_aa: CASTEPSSGETQYF
v_call: TRBV20-1; j_call: TRBJ2-1; d_call: TRBD2; clone_size: medium-sized; cdr3_nt: TGCAGTGCTAGACAAAGACTAGCTAGGAATGAGCAGTTCTTC; cdr3_aa: CSARQRLARNEQFF
v_call: TRBV29-1; j_call: TRBJ1-2; d_call: .; clone_size: many; cdr3_nt: TGCAGCGTCTTGGACAGTGACTATGGCTACACCTTC; cdr3_aa: CSVLDSDYGYTF
v_call: TRBV7-2; j_call: TRBJ1-1; d_call: .; clone_size: medium-sized; cdr3_nt: TGTGCCAGCAGCTTAGATACAGGGAGGACTGAAGCTTTCTTT; cdr3_aa: CASSLDTGRTEAFF
v_call: TRBV27; j_call: TRBJ2-4; d_call: .; clone_size: .; cdr3_nt: TGTGCCAGCAGTCCCAGCCTCACTCTAGCCAAAAACATTCAGTACTTC; cdr3_aa: CASSPSLTLAKNIQYF
v_call: TRBV6-5; j_call: TRBJ2-2; d_call: TRBD2; clone_size: many; cdr3_nt: TGTGCCAGCAGCCCCCTAGCGGGAGGGGTGGGCGGGGAGCTGTTTTTT; cdr3_aa: CASSPLAGGVGGELFF
v_call: TRBV6-5; j_call: TRBJ2-6; d_call: .; clone_size: medium-sized; cdr3_nt: TGTGCCAGCAGATGGGGCGTAAGCTCTGGGGCCAACGTCCTGACTTTC; cdr3_aa: CASRWGVSSGANVLTF
v_call: TRBV12-3/TRBV12-4; j_call: TRBJ2-6; d_call: .; clone_size: medium-sized; cdr3_nt: TGTGCCAGCACATTCGGAGGGGGCTTCGCTGGGGCCAACGTCCTGACTTTC; cdr3_aa: CASTFGGGFAGANVLTF
v_call: TRBV30; j_call: TRBJ2-3; d_call: .; clone_size: medium-sized; cdr3_nt: TGTGCCTGGAGTGGGTCTAGCGAACGGCATACGCAGTATTTT; cdr3_aa: CAWSGSSERHTQYF
v_call: TRBV29-1; j_call: TRBJ1-1; d_call: .; clone_size: many; cdr3_nt: TGCAGCGTCTCAGGGTATAGAACTGAAGCTTTCTTT; cdr3_aa: CSVSGYRTEAFF
v_call: TRBV7-2; j_call: TRBJ1-2; d_call: .; clone_size: medium-sized; cdr3_nt: TGTGCCAGCAGCCCAAGTGGGGGATGGGACTATGGCTACACCTTC; cdr3_aa: CASSPSGGWDYGYTF
v_call: TRBV7-9; j_call: TRBJ1-6; d_call: .; clone_size: medium-sized; cdr3_nt: TGTGCCAGCAGCTTAGGGAGCTCCTATAATTCACCCCTCCACTTT; cdr3_aa: CASSLGSSYNSPLHF
v_call: TRBV7-2; j_call: TRBJ1-2; d_call: TRBD1; clone_size: few; cdr3_nt: TGTGCCAGCAGTTTACAGGGGGCGGATGGCTACACCTTC; cdr3_aa: CASSLQGADGYTF
v_call: TRBV20-1; j_call: TRBJ2-1; d_call: .; clone_size: .; cdr3_nt: TGCAGTGCTAGAGCGCTGTACTCCTACAATGAGCAGTTCTTC; cdr3_aa: CSARALYSYNEQFF
v_call: TRBV10-2; j_call: TRBJ1-2; d_call: .; clone_size: few; cdr3_nt: TGCGCCAGCAGTGATCCGGACCTTAACTATGGCTACACCTTC; cdr3_aa: CASSDPDLNYGYTF
v_call: TRBV30; j_call: TRBJ2-5; d_call: .; clone_size: large; cdr3_nt: TGTGCCCGCCGGGGCGGTGAGACCCAGTACTTC; cdr3_aa: CARRGGETQYF
v_call: TRBV12-3/TRBV12-4; j_call: TRBJ1-5; d_call: .; clone_size: medium-sized; cdr3_nt: TGTGCCAGCACGGGGTTTGATCAGCCCCAGCATTTT; cdr3_aa: CASTGFDQPQHF
v_call: TRBV6-5; j_call: TRBJ2-7; d_call: TRBD2; clone_size: medium-sized; cdr3_nt: TGTGCCAGCAGGGTAGCGGGATCGGCCTACGAGCAGTACTTC; cdr3_aa: CASRVAGSAYEQYF
v_call: TRBV12-3/TRBV12-4; j_call: TRBJ2-1; d_call: TRBD2; clone_size: .; cdr3_nt: TGTGCCAGCAGTCGGACTAGCGGGAGTAAGAATGAGCAGTTCTTC; cdr3_aa: CASSRTSGSKNEQFF